This T cell receptor (beta chain) was captured by sequencing in a study of CD8 T cells in ankylosing spondylitis. Findings and caveats of the study: Within ankylosing spondylitis blood, a TCR beta motif made up of under 10 highly homologous variants appeared to be characteristic. Researchers report that disease-linked clones proved CD8+ and relatively rare in peripheral blood.

Germline CDR1 reads SEHNR; CDR2 reads FQNEAQ (reference sequence). The CDR3 extends over 16 amino acids. V was pared by 5 bases and J by 2 bases, with 6 bases of the junction left unmatched. On this clonotype itself: Its matching antigen is unknown.

TCRdb redid the calling of the 5' RACE reads with MiXCR, one entry per CDR3 protein. The sample records 150,000 to 200,000 distinct CDR3 sequences, 9.5% to 13% being singletons. This clonotype originated in a male donor with ankylosing spondylitis or in good health (not recorded which). This chain links TRBV7-9 with TRBJ2-3; 11 positions agree with TRBD1. The specimen was blood, either unsorted or a sorted T cell fraction (not recorded which). The DNA for the CDR3 is TGTGCCAGCAGCCTCGGGACAGGGGGTAACACAGATACGCAGTATTTT. Translating it yields CASSLGTGGNTDTQYF.